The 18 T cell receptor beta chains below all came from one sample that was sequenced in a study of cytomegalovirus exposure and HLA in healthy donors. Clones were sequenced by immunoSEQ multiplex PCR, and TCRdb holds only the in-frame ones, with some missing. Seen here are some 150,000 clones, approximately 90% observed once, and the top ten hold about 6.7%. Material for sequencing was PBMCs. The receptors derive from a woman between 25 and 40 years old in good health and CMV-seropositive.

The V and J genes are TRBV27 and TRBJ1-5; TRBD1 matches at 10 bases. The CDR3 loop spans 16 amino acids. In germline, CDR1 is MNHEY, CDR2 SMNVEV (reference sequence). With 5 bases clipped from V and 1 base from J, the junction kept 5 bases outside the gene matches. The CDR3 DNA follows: TGTGCCAGCAGTCCACAGGGACAGGGGAGCAATCAGCCCCAGCATTTT. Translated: CASSPQGQGSNQPQHF.

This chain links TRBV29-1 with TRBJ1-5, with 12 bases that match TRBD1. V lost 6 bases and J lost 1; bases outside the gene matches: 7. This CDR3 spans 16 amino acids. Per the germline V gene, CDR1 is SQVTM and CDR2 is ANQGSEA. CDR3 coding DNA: TGCAGCGTCTCAGCCGGGACAGGGGGCAGCAATCAGCCCCAGCATTTT. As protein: CSVSAGTGGSNQPQHF.

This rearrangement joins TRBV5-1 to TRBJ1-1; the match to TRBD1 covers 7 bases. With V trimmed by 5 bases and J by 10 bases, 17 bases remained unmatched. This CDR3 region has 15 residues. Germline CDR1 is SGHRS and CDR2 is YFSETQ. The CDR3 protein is CASSYGQETLSGAFF. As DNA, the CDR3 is TGCGCCAGCAGTTACGGACAGGAAACTCTCTCGGGAGCTTTCTTT.

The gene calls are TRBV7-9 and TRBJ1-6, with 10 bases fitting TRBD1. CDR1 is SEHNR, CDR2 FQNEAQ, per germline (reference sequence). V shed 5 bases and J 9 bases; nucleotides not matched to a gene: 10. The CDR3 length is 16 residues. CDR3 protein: CASSPRAGTGVSPLHF. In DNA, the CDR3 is TGTGCCAGCAGCCCACGCGCAGGGACAGGGGTTTCACCCCTCCACTTT. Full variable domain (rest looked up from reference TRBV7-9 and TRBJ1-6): DTGVSQNPRHKITKRGQNVTFRCDPISEHNRLYWYRQTLGQGPEFLTYFQNEAQLEKSRLLSDRFSAERPKGSFSTLEIQRTEQGDSAMYLCASSPRAGTGVSPLHFGNGTRLTVT.

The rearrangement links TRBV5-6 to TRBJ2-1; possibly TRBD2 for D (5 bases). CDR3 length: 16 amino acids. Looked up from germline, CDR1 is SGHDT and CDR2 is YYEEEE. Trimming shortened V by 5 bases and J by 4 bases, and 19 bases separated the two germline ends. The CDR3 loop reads CASSRRGGRLYNEQFF. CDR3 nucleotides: TGTGCCAGCAGTCGGCGAGGAGGTCGGCTGTACAATGAGCAGTTCTTC.

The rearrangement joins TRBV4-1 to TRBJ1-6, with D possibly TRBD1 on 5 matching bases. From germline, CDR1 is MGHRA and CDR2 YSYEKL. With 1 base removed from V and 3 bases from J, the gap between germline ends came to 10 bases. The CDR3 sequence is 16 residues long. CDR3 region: CASSQVWGLYNSPLHF. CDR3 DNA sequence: TGCGCCAGCAGCCAAGTCTGGGGCCTCTATAATTCACCCCTCCACTTT.

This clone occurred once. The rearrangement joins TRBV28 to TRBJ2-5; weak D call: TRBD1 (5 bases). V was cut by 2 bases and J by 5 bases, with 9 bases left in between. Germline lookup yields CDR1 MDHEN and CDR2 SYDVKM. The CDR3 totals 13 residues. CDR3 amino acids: CASSLAGKETQYF. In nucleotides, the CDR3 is TGTGCCAGCAGTTTAGCAGGGAAGGAGACCCAGTACTTC.

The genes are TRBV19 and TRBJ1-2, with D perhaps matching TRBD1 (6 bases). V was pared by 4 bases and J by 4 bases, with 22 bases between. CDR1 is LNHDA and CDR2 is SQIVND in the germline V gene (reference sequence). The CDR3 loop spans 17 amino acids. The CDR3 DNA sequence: TGTGCCAGTAGTACCTCCCTCGGGAGGGGGATGAGCTATGGCTACACCTTC. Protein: CASSTSLGRGMSYGYTF.

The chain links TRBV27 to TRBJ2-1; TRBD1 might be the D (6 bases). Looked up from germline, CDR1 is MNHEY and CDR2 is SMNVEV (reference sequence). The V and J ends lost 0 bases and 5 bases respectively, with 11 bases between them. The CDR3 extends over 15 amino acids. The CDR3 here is CASSLSWQGHNEQFF. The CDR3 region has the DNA TGTGCCAGCAGTTTATCGTGGCAGGGGCACAATGAGCAGTTCTTC.

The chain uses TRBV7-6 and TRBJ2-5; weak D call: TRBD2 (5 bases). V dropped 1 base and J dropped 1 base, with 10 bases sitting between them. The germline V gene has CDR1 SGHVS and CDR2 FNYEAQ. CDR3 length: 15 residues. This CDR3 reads CASSLGAVPQETQYF. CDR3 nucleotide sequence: TGTGCCAGCAGCTTAGGAGCGGTACCCCAAGAGACCCAGTACTTC.

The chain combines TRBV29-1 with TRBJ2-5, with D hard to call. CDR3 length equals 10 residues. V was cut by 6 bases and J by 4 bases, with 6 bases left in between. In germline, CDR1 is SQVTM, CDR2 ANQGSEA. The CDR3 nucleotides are TGCAGCGTCCGTGTAGAGACCCAGTACTTC. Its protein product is CSVRVETQYF.

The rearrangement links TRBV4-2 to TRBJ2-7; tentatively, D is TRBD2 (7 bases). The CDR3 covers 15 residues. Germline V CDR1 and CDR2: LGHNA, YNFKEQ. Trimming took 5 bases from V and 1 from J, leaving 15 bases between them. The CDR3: CASSVTEGGSYEQYF. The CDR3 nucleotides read TGTGCCAGCAGCGTTACGGAGGGGGGGTCCTACGAGCAGTACTTC.

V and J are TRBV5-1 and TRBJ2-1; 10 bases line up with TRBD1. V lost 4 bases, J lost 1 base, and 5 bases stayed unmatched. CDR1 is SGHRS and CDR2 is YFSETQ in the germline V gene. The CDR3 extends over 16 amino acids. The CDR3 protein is CASSRWDRGSYNEQFF. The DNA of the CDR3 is TGCGCCAGCAGCCGATGGGACAGGGGTTCCTACAATGAGCAGTTCTTC.

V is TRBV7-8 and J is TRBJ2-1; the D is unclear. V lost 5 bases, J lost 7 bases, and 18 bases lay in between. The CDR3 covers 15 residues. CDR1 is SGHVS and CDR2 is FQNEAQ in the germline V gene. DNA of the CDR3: TGTGCCAGCAGCCTAGGAGTGCTGTCTTTGAATGAGCAGTTCTTC. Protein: CASSLGVLSLNEQFF.

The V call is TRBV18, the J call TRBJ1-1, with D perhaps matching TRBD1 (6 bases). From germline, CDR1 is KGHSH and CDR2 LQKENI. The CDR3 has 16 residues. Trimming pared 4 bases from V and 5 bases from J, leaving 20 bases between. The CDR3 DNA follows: TGTGCCAGCTCACAGCGAAGGACAGACTGGGGTACTGAAGCTTTCTTT. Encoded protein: CASSQRRTDWGTEAFF.

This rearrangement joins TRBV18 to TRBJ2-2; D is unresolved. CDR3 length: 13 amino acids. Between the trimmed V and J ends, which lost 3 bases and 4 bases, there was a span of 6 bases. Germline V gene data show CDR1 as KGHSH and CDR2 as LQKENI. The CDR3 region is CASSPDFTGELFF. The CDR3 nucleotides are TGTGCCAGCTCACCTGACTTCACCGGGGAGCTGTTTTTT. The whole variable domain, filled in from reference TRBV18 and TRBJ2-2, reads NAGVMQNPRHLVRRRGQEARLRCSPMKGHSHVYWYRQLPEEGLKFMVYLQKENIIDESGMPKERFSAEFPKEGPSILRIQQVVRGDSAAYFCASSPDFTGELFFGEGSRLTVL.

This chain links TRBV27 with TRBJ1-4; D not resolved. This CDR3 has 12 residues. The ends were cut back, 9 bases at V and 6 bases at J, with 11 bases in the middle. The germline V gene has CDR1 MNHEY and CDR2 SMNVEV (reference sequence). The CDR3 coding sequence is TGTGCCAGGCGGAAAGGTGATGAAAAACTGTTTTTT. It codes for CARRKGDEKLFF.

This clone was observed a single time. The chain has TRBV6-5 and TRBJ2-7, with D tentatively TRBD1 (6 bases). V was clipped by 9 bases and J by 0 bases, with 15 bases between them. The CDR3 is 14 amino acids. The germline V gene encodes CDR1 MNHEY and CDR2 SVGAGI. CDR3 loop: CASLNTGFSYEQYF. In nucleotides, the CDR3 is TGTGCCAGTTTAAACACAGGGTTCTCCTACGAGCAGTACTTC.